The rows below give T cell receptor beta chains drawn from one sample of a study of blood T cell repertoires in COVID-19. Produced via immunoSEQ multiplex PCR; TCRdb's table is partial and in-frame only. This table holds under 350,000 clones, around nine tenths found once. Sequencing was carried out using PBMCs or T cells enriched from blood (not recorded which). The receptors here all came from a woman between 18 and 29 years old who had recovered from COVID-19. Each CDR3 is given with its conserved first and last residue. Fields, in order: clone size, V gene, J gene, D gene, CDR3 DNA, CDR3 protein. D genes are given only for firm matches. Clone size is stated in some rows and not others, as once, few, many or a class when expanded.

NA	TRBV15	TRBJ1-6	NA	TGTGCCACCAGCAGAGATCGTCTCTCACCCCTCCACTTT	CATSRDRLSPLHF
NA	TRBV28	TRBJ1-5	TRBD1	TGTGCCAGCAGTTCGGCAGGGGGCAGGGGTCAGCCCCAGCATTTT	CASSSAGGRGQPQHF
few	TRBV7-2	TRBJ2-3	TRBD2	TGTGCCAGCAGCTTAGCTCCGGGGGGGGGCACAGATACGCAGTATTTT	CASSLAPGGGTDTQYF
once	TRBV5-1	TRBJ2-3	TRBD2	TGCGCCAGCAGCTTGGTCCTAGCGGGAGTTAAAGATACGCAGTATTTT	CASSLVLAGVKDTQYF
once	TRBV19	TRBJ1-5	TRBD1	TGTGCCAGTAGTATAGACTGGGACAGGGTCACTAGGGAGCCCCAGCATTTT	CASSIDWDRVTREPQHF
NA	TRBV27	TRBJ2-7	NA	TGTGCCAGCAGTTCCCTCTTGGAGGGGCTAGGACCGATGAGCTCCTACGAGCAGTACTTC	CASSSLLEGLGPMSSYEQYF
NA	TRBV27	TRBJ1-6	NA	TGTGCCAGCAGTTTAGGAGTGAACAGGGAGTATAATTCACCCCTCCACTTT	CASSLGVNREYNSPLHF
NA	TRBV6-2/TRBV6-3	TRBJ2-7	NA	TGTGCCAGCAGTTACGCTGACAGTAGAGAGCAGTACTTC	CASSYADSREQYF
NA	TRBV10-1	TRBJ2-2	TRBD1	TGCGCCAGCAGTAGGACCGGGACAGATGGCACCGGGGAGCTGTTTTTT	CASSRTGTDGTGELFF
NA	TRBV5-1	TRBJ2-1	NA	TGCGCCAGCAGCTTAGAGCGAGGAGAGCAGTTCTTC	CASSLERGEQFF
few	TRBV10-1	TRBJ2-3	NA	TGCGCCAGCAGTGAGGTCAATTTGGGATCGGGCTCCGCGGGTACGCAGTATTTT	CASSEVNLGSGSAGTQYF
NA	TRBV7-9	TRBJ2-1	TRBD2	TGTGCCAGCAGCTTCTCTAGCGGGAGGGCCAATGAGCAGTTCTTC	CASSFSSGRANEQFF
NA	TRBV6-1	TRBJ2-2	NA	TGTGCCAGCAGTGAATCGGGGGAGCTGTTTTTT	CASSESGELFF
NA	TRBV6-5	TRBJ1-2	NA	TGTGCCAGCAGTCTCACATCTAGAAAGGGCTACACCTTC	CASSLTSRKGYTF
NA	TRBV13	TRBJ1-2	TRBD1	TGTGCCAGCAGCGACCGACAGGGCTTTGGGTATGGCTACACCTTC	CASSDRQGFGYGYTF
NA	TRBV4-1	TRBJ2-1	TRBD2	TGCGCCAGCAGCATAGCCTGGCGGGGGGGCCCCTACAATGAGCAGTTCTTC	CASSIAWRGGPYNEQFF
NA	TRBV7-3	TRBJ2-5	TRBD1	TGTGCCAGCAGCCGGACAGGGGCGGGGACCCAGTACTTC	CASSRTGAGTQYF
NA	TRBV9	TRBJ1-2	NA	TGTGCCAGCAGTCAACAGGGCTATGGCTACACCTTC	CASSQQGYGYTF
NA	TRBV19	TRBJ1-5	NA	TGTGCCAGTAGTATAGCCAGGGAGGATCAGCCCCAGCATTTT	CASSIAREDQPQHF
NA	TRBV29-1	TRBJ2-7	TRBD1	TGCAGCGTTGAAGGCCAGGGGGCCTACGAGCAGTACTTC	CSVEGQGAYEQYF
NA	TRBV7-9	TRBJ2-3	TRBD1	TGTGCCAGCAGCATAGGACAGGGGGGTTATACGCAGTATTTT	CASSIGQGGYTQYF
NA	TRBV6-5	TRBJ2-7	TRBD2	TGTGCCAGCAGCCAGGGACTACTTGCCTACGAGCAGTACTTC	CASSQGLLAYEQYF
NA	TRBV5-1	TRBJ2-3	TRBD2	TGCGCCAGCAGCTTGGTTAGCGGGGTTCATACGCAGTATTTT	CASSLVSGVHTQYF
NA	TRBV29-1	TRBJ1-2	TRBD1	TGCAGCGTTTTAAGGACAGGTGGGGCTGGCTACACCTTC	CSVLRTGGAGYTF
NA	TRBV10-3	TRBJ2-3	TRBD2	TGTGCCATCAGTGAACTAGCGCGCACAGATACGCAGTATTTT	CAISELARTDTQYF
NA	TRBV4-3	TRBJ1-1	NA	TGCGCCAGCAGCCAATTCACCGGGACACTGAACACTGAAGCTTTCTTT	CASSQFTGTLNTEAFF
NA	TRBV5-4	TRBJ1-1	NA	TGTGCCAGCAGCAGGGGGGGCGTGAACACTGAAGCTTTCTTT	CASSRGGVNTEAFF
NA	TRBV6-2/TRBV6-3	TRBJ1-5	NA	TGTGCCAGCAGTTCTCCTACCCCTCTGCTCTTATATTTT	CASSSPTPLLLYF
NA	TRBV19	TRBJ2-3	TRBD1	TGTGCCAGTAGTGAATCGGGGACAGGGTTAATGGAGAACACAGATACGCAGTATTTT	CASSESGTGLMENTDTQYF
NA	TRBV10-3	TRBJ2-5	TRBD2	TGTGCCATCAGTGCGTGGGGTAGCGGGACCCAAGAGACCCAGTACTTC	CAISAWGSGTQETQYF
NA	TRBV18	TRBJ1-5	NA	TGTGCCAGCTCCCCCGTTGAGGTCAATCAGCCCCAGCATTTT	CASSPVEVNQPQHF
NA	TRBV4-1	TRBJ2-5	TRBD2	TGCGCCAGCAGCCAACTAGCGGGGGAGACCCAGTACTTC	CASSQLAGETQYF
NA	TRBV6-5	TRBJ1-3	TRBD1	TGTGCCAGCACTGGGACAGACAGCTCTGGAAACACCATATATTTT	CASTGTDSSGNTIYF